This note documents a single TCR beta chain sequence. What it binds is unknown. The authors obtained over 160 million TCR-beta sequences from 15-18 subjects per sequencing run. TCRdb called the 5' RACE reads again in MiXCR, with one record for every CDR3 protein. The sample holds 35,000 to 50,000 distinct CDR3 sequences, 14% seen once. This sample was included in a study of neurological immune-mediated disorders. Broader study findings: Levels of TCR clonal expansion peaked in HTLV-1-associated myelopathy and reached their lowest in multiple sclerosis, under those of healthy controls. Across subjects, expanded clones had no CDR3 amino acid sequences in common, pointing to private repertoires in all groups.

The V gene's germline CDR1 is LGHNA and CDR2 YNFKEQ. This CDR3 is 14 amino acids long. V lost 0 bases and J lost 7, with 13 bases in between. The sorted-subset TCR libraries were prepared using about 1 million CD4+ or CD8+ T cells as the starting material. The sample comprised CD4+ T cells from blood. The chain has TRBV4-2 and TRBJ2-7; D may be TRBD1 (6 bases). This receptor was identified in a woman between 55 and 75 years old with HTLV-1-associated myelopathy (HAM/TSP). The CDR3 here is CASSQDWVTGEQYF. In DNA, the CDR3 is TGTGCCAGCAGCCAAGATTGGGTTACAGGGGAGCAGTACTTC.